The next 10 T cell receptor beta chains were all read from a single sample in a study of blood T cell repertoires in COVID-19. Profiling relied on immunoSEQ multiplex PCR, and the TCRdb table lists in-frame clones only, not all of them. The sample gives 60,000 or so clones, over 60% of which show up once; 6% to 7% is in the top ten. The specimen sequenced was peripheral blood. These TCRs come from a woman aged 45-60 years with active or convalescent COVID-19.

The CDR3 DNA sequence: TGTGCCAGCAGACCCGGGACTAGCTACACAGATACGCAGTATTTT. It specifies CASRPGTSYTDTQYF. V gene TRBV27 combines with J gene TRBJ2-3; the match to TRBD2 covers 9 bases. Germline trimming cut 6 bases from V and 2 bases from J; bases unmatched to any gene: 6. The CDR3 is made up of 15 amino acids. Germline lookup yields CDR1 MNHEY and CDR2 SMNVEV (reference sequence).

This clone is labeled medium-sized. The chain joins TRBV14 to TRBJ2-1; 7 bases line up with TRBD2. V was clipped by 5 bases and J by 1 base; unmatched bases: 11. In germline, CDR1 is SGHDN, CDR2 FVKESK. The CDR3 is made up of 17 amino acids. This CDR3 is CASSTSTGAGSYNEQFF. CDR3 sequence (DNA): TGTGCCAGCAGCACATCAACGGGAGCGGGATCCTACAATGAGCAGTTCTTC.

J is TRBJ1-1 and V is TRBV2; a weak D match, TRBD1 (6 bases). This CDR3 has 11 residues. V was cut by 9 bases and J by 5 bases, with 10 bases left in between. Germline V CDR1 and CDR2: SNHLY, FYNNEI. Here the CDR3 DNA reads TGTGCCAGTAATCAGGGGACTGAAGCTTTCTTT. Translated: CASNQGTEAFF. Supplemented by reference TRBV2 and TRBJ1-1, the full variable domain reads EPEVTQTPSHQVTQMGQEVILRCVPISNHLYFYWYRQILGQKVEFLVSFYNNEISEKSEIFDDQFSVERPDGSNFTLKIRSTKLEDSAMYFCASNQGTEAFFGQGTRLTVV.

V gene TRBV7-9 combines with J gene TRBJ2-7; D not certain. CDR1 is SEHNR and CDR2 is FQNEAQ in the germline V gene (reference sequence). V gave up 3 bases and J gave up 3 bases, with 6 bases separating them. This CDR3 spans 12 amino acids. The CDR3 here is CASSFAGYEQYF. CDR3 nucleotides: TGTGCCAGCAGCTTTGCAGGCTACGAGCAGTACTTC. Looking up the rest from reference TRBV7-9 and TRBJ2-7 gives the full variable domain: DTGVSQNPRHKITKRGQNVTFRCDPISEHNRLYWYRQTLGQGPEFLTYFQNEAQLEKSRLLSDRFSAERPKGSFSTLEIQRTEQGDSAMYLCASSFAGYEQYFGPGTRLTVT.

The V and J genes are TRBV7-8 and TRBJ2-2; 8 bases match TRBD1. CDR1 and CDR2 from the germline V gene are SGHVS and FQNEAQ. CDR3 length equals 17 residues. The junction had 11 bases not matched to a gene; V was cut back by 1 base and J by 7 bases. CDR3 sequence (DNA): TGTGCCAGCAGCTTAGGGGCAGGGGGCATTAGAGGCGGGGAGCTGTTTTTT. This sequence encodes CASSLGAGGIRGGELFF. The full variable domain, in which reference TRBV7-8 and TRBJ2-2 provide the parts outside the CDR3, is GAGVSQSPRYKVAKRGQDVALRCDPISGHVSLFWYQQALGQGPEFLTYFQNEAQLDKSGLPSDRFFAERPEGSVSTLKIQRTQQEDSAVYLCASSLGAGGIRGGELFFGEGSRLTVL.

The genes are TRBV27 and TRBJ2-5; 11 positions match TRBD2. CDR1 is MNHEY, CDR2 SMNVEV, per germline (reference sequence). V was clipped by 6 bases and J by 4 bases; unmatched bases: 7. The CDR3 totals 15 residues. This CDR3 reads CASRLFGLAGETQYF. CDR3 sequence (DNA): TGTGCCAGCAGGCTTTTCGGACTAGCGGGAGAGACCCAGTACTTC.

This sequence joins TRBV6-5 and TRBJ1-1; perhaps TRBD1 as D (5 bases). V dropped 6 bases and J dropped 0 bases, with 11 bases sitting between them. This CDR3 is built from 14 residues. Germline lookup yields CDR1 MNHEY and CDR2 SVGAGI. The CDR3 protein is CASSRGLMNTEAFF. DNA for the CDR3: TGTGCCAGCAGCCGGGGACTCATGAACACTGAAGCTTTCTTT.

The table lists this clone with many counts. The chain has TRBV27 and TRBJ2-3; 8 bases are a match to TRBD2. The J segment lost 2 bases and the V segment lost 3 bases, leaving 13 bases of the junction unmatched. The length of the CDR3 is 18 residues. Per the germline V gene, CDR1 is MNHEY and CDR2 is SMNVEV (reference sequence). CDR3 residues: CASSFPGLVWKYTDTQYF. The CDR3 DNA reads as TGTGCCAGCAGTTTCCCGGGACTAGTGTGGAAATACACAGATACGCAGTATTTT.

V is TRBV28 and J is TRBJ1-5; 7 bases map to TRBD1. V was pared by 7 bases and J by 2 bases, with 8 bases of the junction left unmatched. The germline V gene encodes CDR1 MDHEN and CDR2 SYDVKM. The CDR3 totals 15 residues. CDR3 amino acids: CASTPAGTGNQPQHF. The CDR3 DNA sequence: TGTGCCAGCACCCCAGCAGGGACAGGCAATCAGCCCCAGCATTTT.

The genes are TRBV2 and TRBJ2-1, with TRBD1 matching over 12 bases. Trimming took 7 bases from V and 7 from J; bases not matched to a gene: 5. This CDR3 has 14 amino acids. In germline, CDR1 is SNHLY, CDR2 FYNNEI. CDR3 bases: TGTGCCAGCAAGCCGGGACAGGGGGCGAATGAGCAGTTCTTC. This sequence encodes CASKPGQGANEQFF. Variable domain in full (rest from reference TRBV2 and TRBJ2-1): EPEVTQTPSHQVTQMGQEVILRCVPISNHLYFYWYRQILGQKVEFLVSFYNNEISEKSEIFDDQFSVERPDGSNFTLKIRSTKLEDSAMYFCASKPGQGANEQFFGPGTRLTVL.